This record concerns one TCR beta chain sequence. This clonotype was found many times. Its antigen remains undetermined. There are no base qualities to consult, and no much larger clone falls within one base. V loses 3 bases, J loses 10 bases, and the germline ends lie 16 bases apart. The CDR1 and CDR2 encoded by the germline V gene are SGHRS and YFSETQ. From the cysteine through the phenylalanine, the CDR3 covers 13 amino acids. Only CDR3 DNA remains: 39 bases, in frame from the first base. The data derive from a study of human T cells and chemical hapten exposure (dated by TCRdb to 2020 to 2023). Concerning the study at large: The libraries were sequenced as a pool, and the TCR yield per sample differed mostly because of small variations in library volumes within the pool. The study tracked peripheral blood TCR repertoire changes in vivo during primary and secondary sensitization to the hapten diphenylcyclopropenone (DPC) in alopecia patients. Both TCR alpha and TCR beta chains were sequenced from each blood RNA sample. What the research found in general, with its limitations: DPC sensitization did not change how many TCRs were above 1 in 1000 frequency, and no evidence was found of alterations in global repertoire structure. After repeated subsampling, changes were observed in the strength of the expansion versus patch-test correlation and in the threshold at which the correlation became significant.

The library was produced with RACE. Sequencing instrument: NextSeq 500. During library preparation, unique molecular identifiers were attached to individual cDNA molecules so that TCRs could be counted quantitatively and reproducibly. In the source study's methods: A median of around 96,000 TCRs per sample was observed, with a range of about 20,000 to 690,600. The Decombinator software suite was used to annotate the V, J and CDR3 of the TCR reads. Every sample was subsampled to the same number of TCRs (28,000) for the PS versus PT1 abundance plots. TCRs were defined as expanded if absent before sensitization and observed at least eight times at the 2-week time point. TCRdb ran its own pipeline on the public reads, namely fastp trimming at Q25 and MiXCR clone calling, and kept in-frame beta chains. Here each entry gathers all rows of one CDR3 protein and keeps the most common genes and DNA. The V and J calls and clone size are TCRdb's, not the authors'. Within this sample are 25,000 to 35,000 distinct CDR3 sequences, with about 7.2% of them counted one time only. 9.9% of the sample belongs to the ten largest clones.

This sample's time point label indicates: healthy volunteer bleed at 2 weeks. Total RNA was extracted from unfractionated whole blood that had been collected in Tempus Blood RNA tubes. Five healthy volunteers served as TCR sequencing controls and were bled at day 0, 2 weeks and 6 weeks. The sequenced sample consisted of whole blood. The chain employs TRBV5-1 and TRBJ1-1; the D segment cannot be called with confidence. This clonotype was sampled from a human donor in good health. Some clones in this sample may be carry-over from other donors' samples. The CDR3 protein sequence reads: CASSSEAGLRAFF. The DNA sequence reads TGCGCCAGCAGCTCGGAGGCCGGGCTGAGAGCTTTCTTT.